A single sample gave rise to the 9 T cell receptor beta chains below, sequenced in a study of identical twins. Via MiXCR, TCRdb re-called the 5' RACE reads, giving one row per CDR3 protein. Among roughly 260,000 distinct CDR3 sequences listed, approximately 7.8% were seen once. The same sample was also used in a study of yellow fever vaccine responses in identical twins.

The specimen was CD8+ T cells sorted from blood. These TCRs come from a woman younger than 35 in good health.

The rearrangement links TRBV4-1 to TRBJ2-7; TRBD1 matches at 7 bases. Germline V gene lookup returns CDR1 MGHRA and CDR2 YSYEKL. The CDR3 has 14 amino acids. After removal of 0 bases from V and 3 bases from J, the junction contained 2 bases not matched to a gene. The CDR3: CASSQEGGSYEQYF. The CDR3 DNA reads as TGCGCCAGCAGCCAAGAAGGGGGCAGCTACGAGCAGTACTTC.

CDR3 loop: CATRGGGGGYEQYF. In DNA form, the CDR3 reads TGTGCCACCAGGGGAGGGGGCGGGGGGTACGAGCAGTACTTC. The V call is TRBV15, the J call TRBJ2-7; D is perhaps TRBD2 (8 bases). Trimming cost V 6 bases and J 4 bases, with 16 bases left between them. The CDR3 has 14 residues. The germline CDR1 and CDR2 sequences are LNHNV and YYDKDF (reference sequence).

This clonotype turned up a few times. This chain joins TRBV6-2 or TRBV6-3 and TRBJ1-2; D is uncertain. Trimming took 4 bases from V and 0 from J, leaving 15 bases between them. CDR3 size: 16 residues. From germline, CDR1 is MNHEY and CDR2 SVGEGT. CDR3: CASSSPPTEANYGYTF. CDR3 DNA: TGTGCCAGCAGTTCGCCTCCGACCGAAGCTAACTATGGCTACACCTTC.

There are a few counts of this clonotype. V usage is TRBV4-1 and J usage is TRBJ1-4, with D unresolved. CDR1 is MGHRA and CDR2 is YSYEKL in the germline V gene. CDR3 length equals 14 residues. Trimming removed 1 base from V and 4 bases from J, with 7 bases in between. In nucleotides, the CDR3 is TGCGCCAGCAGCCAAGTCCAATTTAATGAAAAACTGTTTTTT. It specifies CASSQVQFNEKLFF.

The table lists this clonotype with many counts. V usage is TRBV4-1 and J usage is TRBJ1-4; TRBD1 is a possible D gene (5 bases). The CDR3 runs 12 residues. The V and J ends lost 4 bases and 12 bases respectively, with 12 bases between them. Germline CDR1 and CDR2: MGHRA and YSYEKL. The CDR3 bases are TGCGCCAGCAGCCGCGGGGGGAGGGAACTGTTTTTT. It translates to CASSRGGRELFF.

V gene TRBV9 combines with J gene TRBJ2-5; D is unresolved. The CDR3 has 14 amino acids. Trimming cost V 4 bases and J 0 bases, with 10 bases left between them. Looked up from germline, CDR1 is SGDLS and CDR2 is YYNGEE. The DNA for the CDR3 is TGTGCCAGCAGCCCCAAGTGGGACCAAGAGACCCAGTACTTC. Its protein product is CASSPKWDQETQYF.

This chain connects TRBV7-9 to TRBJ2-7; D might be TRBD1 (5 bases). Germline lookup yields CDR1 SEHNR and CDR2 FQNEAQ (reference sequence). V shed 4 bases and J shed 3 bases, with 13 bases lying between them. The CDR3 covers 14 residues. The CDR3 bases are TGTGCCAGCAGCTCAGGGCCTCTGATCTACGAGCAGTACGTC. This sequence encodes CASSSGPLIYEQYV.

The table lists this clonotype with a few counts. An end of the junction differs from the germline gene, which may be a read error. The chain carries TRBV20-1 and TRBJ2-7, with 9 positions matching TRBD2. From germline, CDR1 is DFQATT and CDR2 SNEGSKA (reference sequence). The CDR3 covers 14 residues. The DNA of the CDR3 is TGCAGTGCAAGAGAGCGGGAGGTCAACTACGAGCAGTACTTC. Its translation: CSAREREVNYEQYF.

To note about this clonotype: A much larger clone lies a single base off, so this may be a read error. The rearrangement joins TRBV3-1 to TRBJ2-1, with D possibly called TRBD1 or TRBD2 (5 bases each). There are 13 residues in the CDR3. Germline loops: CDR1 LGHDT, CDR2 YNNKEL (reference sequence). The V end was cut by 8 bases, the J end by 9 bases, with 17 bases between. As DNA, the CDR3 is TGTGCCAGCTGCGAATGGGACGCCGCTGAGCAGTTCTTC. Its translation: CASCEWDAAEQFF.